The 27 T cell receptor beta chains below all came from one sample that was sequenced in a study of blood T cell repertoires in COVID-19. The table came from immunoSEQ multiplex PCR; TCRdb's copy has only in-frame clones and leaves some out. This sample has under 300,000 clones; about nine tenths occur once, and the top ten carry 1.5% to 2%. Sequenced input: PBMCs or T cells enriched from blood (not recorded which). These receptors were taken from a woman between 40 and 50 years old who had recovered from COVID-19.

The chain has TRBV4-1 and TRBJ1-5; D possibly corresponds to TRBD1 (6 bases). The CDR3 has 13 amino acids. V was pared by 3 bases and J by 7 bases, with 10 bases between. Germline values: CDR1 MGHRA, CDR2 YSYEKL. The CDR3 protein is CASSQTGSQPQHF. CDR3 sequence (DNA): TGCGCCAGCAGCCAGACAGGCTCCCAGCCCCAGCATTTT.

The J gene is TRBJ1-3, the V gene TRBV4-3; no clear D gene. The germline V gene has CDR1 LGHNA and CDR2 YSLEER. V was trimmed by 1 base and J by 0 bases, leaving 7 bases between them. This CDR3 has 15 residues. In DNA form, the CDR3 reads TGCGCCAGCAGCCAAGCCCCGAGCTCTGGAAACACCATATATTTT. It yields the protein CASSQAPSSGNTIYF.

The V call is TRBV11-2, the J call TRBJ2-7; D possibly corresponds to TRBD2 (5 bases). The CDR3 length is 15 residues. Trimming cost V 3 bases and J 1 base, with 13 bases left between them. The germline CDR1 and CDR2 sequences are SGHAT and FQNNGV. In DNA form, the CDR3 reads TGTGCCAGCAGCTTCGTACTAGAGAGATCCTACGAGCAGTACTTC. Protein sequence: CASSFVLERSYEQYF.

The rearrangement uses TRBV29-1 and TRBJ1-1; 7 bases are shared with TRBD1. Germline trimming cut 6 bases from V and 2 bases from J; bases unmatched to any gene: 9. Germline values: CDR1 SQVTM, CDR2 ANQGSEA. The CDR3 totals 14 residues. CDR3 region: CSVTGLSVNTEAFF. The DNA of the CDR3 is TGCAGCGTGACAGGGCTTTCCGTTAACACTGAAGCTTTCTTT. The complete variable domain, with remaining parts taken from reference TRBV29-1 and TRBJ1-1, reads SAVISQKPSRDICQRGTSLTIQCQVDSQVTMMFWYRQQPGQSLTLIATANQGSEATYESGFVIDKFPISRPNLTFSTLTVSNMSPEDSSIYLCSVTGLSVNTEAFFGQGTRLTVV.

This clone was seen once. V gene TRBV19 combines with J gene TRBJ1-5; D might be TRBD1 (6 bases). Trimming took off 5 bases at V and 0 bases at J, with 17 bases between the two ends. The CDR3 is 17 amino acids. Germline assignment: CDR1 LNHDA and CDR2 SQIVND (reference sequence). The CDR3 reads CASSPARGGYSNQPQHF. Here the CDR3 DNA reads TGTGCCAGTAGTCCCGCCAGGGGAGGGTATAGCAATCAGCCCCAGCATTTT.

V is TRBV7-9 and J is TRBJ2-7; 10 nucleotides match TRBD1. This CDR3 is built from 18 residues. V lost 5 bases and J lost 10; bases outside the gene matches: 23. Per germline, CDR1 SEHNR and CDR2 FQNEAQ (reference sequence). As DNA, the CDR3 is TGTGCCAGCAGCACGACAGGGGGCGGAACGTTATCCCTATCGAGCCAGTACTTC. Translating gives CASSTTGGGTLSLSSQYF.

This rearrangement joins TRBV20-1 to TRBJ2-2, with TRBD2 identical over 13 bases. With 3 bases clipped from V and 6 bases from J, the junction kept 7 bases outside the gene matches. The CDR3 runs to 16 residues. Germline V gene lookup returns CDR1 DFQATT and CDR2 SNEGSKA (reference sequence). The DNA of the CDR3 is TGCAGTGCTAGTATAACTAGCGGGAGGGCCGCCGGGGAGCTGTTTTTT. This codes for CSASITSGRAAGELFF.

The rearrangement uses TRBV18 and TRBJ1-1; no clear D. The CDR3 runs 12 residues. Germline CDR1 KGHSH, CDR2 LQKENI. V lost 3 bases, J lost 5 bases, and 7 bases lay in between. The CDR3 coding sequence is TGTGCCAGCTCACCCAGAAAGACTGAAGCTTTCTTT. It is translated as CASSPRKTEAFF. Together with reference TRBV18 and TRBJ1-1, the CDR3 gives the full variable domain: NAGVMQNPRHLVRRRGQEARLRCSPMKGHSHVYWYRQLPEEGLKFMVYLQKENIIDESGMPKERFSAEFPKEGPSILRIQQVVRGDSAAYFCASSPRKTEAFFGQGTRLTVV.

V usage is TRBV2 and J usage is TRBJ1-2; D is possibly TRBD1 (6 bases). In germline, CDR1 is SNHLY, CDR2 FYNNEI. With 5 bases removed from V and 10 bases from J, the gap between germline ends came to 17 bases. CDR3 size: 13 residues. Written as DNA, the CDR3 is TGTGCCAGCAGTTCGCAGGGGTCCCTTGTCTACACCTTC. The encoded protein is CASSSQGSLVYTF. Supplemented by reference TRBV2 and TRBJ1-2, the full variable domain reads EPEVTQTPSHQVTQMGQEVILRCVPISNHLYFYWYRQILGQKVEFLVSFYNNEISEKSEIFDDQFSVERPDGSNFTLKIRSTKLEDSAMYFCASSSQGSLVYTFGSGTRLTVV.

The genes are TRBV4-1 and TRBJ2-2, with D perhaps matching TRBD2 (5 bases). The germline V gene has CDR1 MGHRA and CDR2 YSYEKL. V dropped 0 bases and J dropped 0 bases, with 11 bases sitting between them. The CDR3 loop spans 17 amino acids. CDR3 sequence: CASSQEASGTNTGELFF. In DNA, the CDR3 is TGCGCCAGCAGCCAAGAGGCGTCCGGGACGAACACCGGGGAGCTGTTTTTT.

This clone was seen only once. This chain connects TRBV2 to TRBJ1-2; 12 nucleotides agree with TRBD1. The germline V gene has CDR1 SNHLY and CDR2 FYNNEI. V lost 6 bases and J lost 7; bases outside the gene matches: 15. This CDR3 is built from 17 residues. This CDR3 reads CASRPIGTGGDLGGYTF. Written as DNA, the CDR3 is TGTGCCAGCAGGCCAATCGGGACAGGGGGCGATTTAGGTGGCTACACCTTC.

This chain uses TRBV12-3 or TRBV12-4 with TRBJ1-1, with 8 bases matching TRBD1. V lost 4 bases, J lost 3 bases, and 1 base stayed unmatched. This CDR3 is built from 13 residues. DNA for the CDR3: TGTGCCAGCAGTTCACAGGGGGACACTGAAGCTTTCTTT. This sequence encodes CASSSQGDTEAFF.

This clone was detected once. J is TRBJ1-2 and V is TRBV6-2 or TRBV6-3, with D uncertain. The CDR3 contains 13 residues. Germline CDR1 is MNHEY and CDR2 is SVGEGT. Trimming stripped 5 bases from V and 2 bases from J, with 9 bases between. The CDR3 DNA follows: TGTGCCAGCAGTGTAGGACTGAACTATGGCTACACCTTC. It is translated as CASSVGLNYGYTF.

This chain uses TRBV2 with TRBJ2-2, with 8 nucleotides matching TRBD2. This CDR3 is built from 15 residues. The germline gives CDR1 SNHLY, CDR2 FYNNEI. The V and J ends lost 8 bases and 2 bases, in that order; junction bases with no gene match: 7. The DNA for the CDR3 is TGTGCCAGCCAACCCGGGGGGGGTAACACCGGGGAGCTGTTTTTT. This encodes CASQPGGGNTGELFF.

V gene TRBV3-1 (or the pseudogene TRBV3-2) combines with J gene TRBJ1-4, with unresolved D. The germline V and J ends were trimmed by 3 bases and 4 bases, with 9 bases remaining between them. Looked up from germline, CDR1 is LGHDT and CDR2 is YNNKEL (reference sequence). This CDR3 region has 14 residues. The CDR3 DNA reads TGTGCCAGCAGCCAGAGGATGCTTAATGAAAAACTGTTTTTT. Translation: CASSQRMLNEKLFF.

About this clone itself: The junction and the germline gene differ at one end; a read error may be behind it. CDR3 sequence: CASSFASGNTGELFF. The CDR3 nucleotides read TGTGCTAGCAGCTTTGCTAGCGGGAACACCGGGGAGCTGTTTTTT. The chain carries TRBV7-7 and TRBJ2-2; 7 bases agree with TRBD2. Per the germline V gene, CDR1 is SSHAT and CDR2 is FNYEAQ (reference sequence). The CDR3 is made up of 15 amino acids.

This clone has a handful of counts. The chain links TRBV5-1 to TRBJ2-7; 10 bases agree with TRBD2. This CDR3 has 14 amino acids. Germline V gene lookup returns CDR1 SGHRS and CDR2 YFSETQ. The J segment lost 4 bases and the V segment lost 4 bases, leaving 5 bases of the junction unmatched. The CDR3 protein is CASSPSGSGYEQYF. The CDR3 coding sequence is TGCGCCAGCAGCCCTAGCGGGAGTGGGTACGAGCAGTACTTC.

This clone was recorded a few times. The rearrangement uses TRBV5-5 and TRBJ1-5, with D hard to call. Germline V gives CDR1 SGHKS, CDR2 YYEKEE (reference sequence). The V gene lost 4 bases and the J gene lost 1 base, with 3 bases spanning the gap. The CDR3 is made up of 12 amino acids. CDR3 bases: TGTGCCAGCAGCCCGAGCAATCAGCCCCAGCATTTT. Translation gives CASSPSNQPQHF.

This clone was picked up one time. The chain links TRBV29-1 to TRBJ1-5; D is possibly TRBD1 (5 bases). This CDR3 contains 13 residues. The germline V gene has CDR1 SQVTM and CDR2 ANQGSEA. With 8 bases removed from V and 9 bases from J, the gap between germline ends came to 20 bases. The CDR3 here is CSSKGPHPLPQHF. CDR3 DNA: TGCAGCTCAAAGGGGCCCCACCCCTTGCCCCAGCATTTT.

The CDR3 reads CASSSLGTSGRREQFF. CDR3 DNA: TGTGCCAGCAGTTCCCTTGGGACTAGCGGGAGGAGGGAGCAGTTCTTC. The chain recombines TRBV6-5 with TRBJ2-1; 15 bases match TRBD2. This CDR3 is 16 amino acids long. With 4 bases clipped from V and 10 bases from J, the junction kept 8 bases outside the gene matches. In germline, CDR1 is MNHEY, CDR2 SVGAGI.

Turning to this clone: Other DNA sequences in the same sample also yield this CDR3. The chain couples TRBV11-3 to TRBJ2-3, with a weak D call TRBD2 (6 bases). The CDR3 spans 13 residues. Germline V gene sequence: CDR1 SGHNT, CDR2 YENEEA. Trimming pared 1 base from V and 4 bases from J, leaving 6 bases between. The CDR3 here is CASSLGGADTQYF. The CDR3 DNA sequence: TGTGCCAGCAGCTTAGGCGGGGCAGATACGCAGTATTTT.

This sequence joins TRBV7-9 and TRBJ2-2; 9 nucleotides match TRBD1. V lost 5 bases and J lost 4; bases outside the gene matches: 5. The CDR3 has 15 amino acids. The germline gives CDR1 SEHNR, CDR2 FQNEAQ (reference sequence). The CDR3 bases are TGTGCCAGCAGCACCCGGACAGGGGCCACCGGGGAGCTGTTTTTT. Translated, it gives CASSTRTGATGELFF. The entire variable domain, with the rest obtained from reference TRBV7-9 and TRBJ2-2, is as follows: DTGVSQNPRHKITKRGQNVTFRCDPISEHNRLYWYRQTLGQGPEFLTYFQNEAQLEKSRLLSDRFSAERPKGSFSTLEIQRTEQGDSAMYLCASSTRTGATGELFFGEGSRLTVL.

The chain recombines TRBV9 with TRBJ1-2; no clear D. Trimming pared 4 bases from V and 7 bases from J, leaving 8 bases between. The CDR3 has 11 residues. From germline, CDR1 is SGDLS and CDR2 YYNGEE. The CDR3 reads CASSSRFGYTF. CDR3 nucleotide sequence: TGTGCCAGCAGCAGCAGGTTTGGCTACACCTTC.

The rearrangement links TRBV5-5 to TRBJ1-1, with 9 bases aligning to TRBD1. J gave up 5 bases and V 5 bases, and 7 bases lay outside the gene matches. The CDR3 has 14 amino acids. CDR1 and CDR2 (germline): SGHKS, YYEKEE (reference sequence). CDR3 nucleotides: TGTGCCAGCAGATCCGGGACAGGGAGGACTGAAGCTTTCTTT. Encoded protein: CASRSGTGRTEAFF.

The chain is built from TRBV7-9 and TRBJ2-7; 9 bases map to TRBD1. V shed 2 bases and J 5 bases; nucleotides not matched to a gene: 10. Germline V gene lookup returns CDR1 SEHNR and CDR2 FQNEAQ (reference sequence). The CDR3 totals 16 residues. CDR3: CASSLRGQGRVHEQYF. CDR3 bases: TGTGCCAGCAGCTTACGGGGACAGGGTAGGGTCCACGAGCAGTACTTC.

The table lists this clone with a count of one. V and J are TRBV7-8 and TRBJ2-7; D gene uncertain. Looked up from germline, CDR1 is SGHVS and CDR2 is FQNEAQ. The CDR3 loop spans 15 amino acids. V was cut by 0 bases and J by 5 bases, with 14 bases left in between. The DNA for the CDR3 is TGTGCCAGCAGCTTAGCGACACTGCGTTCCGACGAGCAGTACTTC. Its translation: CASSLATLRSDEQYF.

The gene calls are TRBV6-4 and TRBJ2-7; 9 bases align to TRBD1. The CDR3 spans 13 residues. Germline V gives CDR1 MRHNA, CDR2 SNTAGT. Trimming took 1 base from V and 6 from J; bases not matched to a gene: 1. The chain's CDR3 is CASSDLTGGEQYF. The CDR3 region has the DNA TGTGCCAGCAGTGACTTGACAGGGGGCGAGCAGTACTTC.